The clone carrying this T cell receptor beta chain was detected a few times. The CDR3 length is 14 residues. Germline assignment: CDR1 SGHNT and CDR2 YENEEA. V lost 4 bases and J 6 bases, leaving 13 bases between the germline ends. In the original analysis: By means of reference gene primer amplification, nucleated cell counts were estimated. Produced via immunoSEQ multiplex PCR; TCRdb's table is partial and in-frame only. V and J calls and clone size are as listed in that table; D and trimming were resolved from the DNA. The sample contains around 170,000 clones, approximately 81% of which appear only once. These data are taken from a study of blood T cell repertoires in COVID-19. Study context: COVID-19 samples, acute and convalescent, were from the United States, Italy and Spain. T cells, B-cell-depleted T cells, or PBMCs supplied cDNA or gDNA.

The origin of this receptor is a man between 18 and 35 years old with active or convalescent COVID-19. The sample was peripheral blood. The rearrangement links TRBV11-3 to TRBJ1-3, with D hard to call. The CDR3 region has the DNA TGTGCCAGCAGCTCACGCCCCCAGTCAAACACCATATATTTT. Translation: CASSSRPQSNTIYF. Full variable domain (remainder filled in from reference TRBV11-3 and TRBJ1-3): EAGVVQSPRYKIIEKKQPVAFWCNPISGHNTLYWYLQNLGQGPELLIRYENEEAVDDSQLPKDRFSAERLKGVDSTLKIQPAELGDSAVYLCASSSRPQSNTIYFGEGSWLTVV.